What follows are 12 T cell receptor beta chains derived from one specimen sequenced in a study of blood T cells in healthy people across ages. It was with a sample-barcoded 5' primer and a J-beta primer mix that a second PCR of about 6 to 11 cycles was run. Via MiXCR, TCRdb re-called the 5' RACE reads, giving one row per CDR3 protein. The table shows over 950,000 distinct CDR3 sequences, with roughly half occurring only once. Sequenced: blood. Receptor source: a woman aged 55-70 years in good health.

This clonotype was detected a few times. The CDR3 DNA sequence: TGTGCCACTATGGGACAGGAGGACTACGAGCAGTACTTC. As protein: CATMGQEDYEQYF. The gene calls are TRBV24-1 and TRBJ2-7; 8 nucleotides line up with TRBD1. The V gene's germline CDR1 is KGHDR and CDR2 SFDVKD. The CDR3 extends over 13 amino acids. Unmatched junction bases numbered 7, after V lost 10 bases and J lost 3 bases.

The CDR3 coding sequence is TGTGCCAGCAGTTGGGGGTCGAGGAGGCGCAATCAGCCCCAGCATTTT. The encoded protein is CASSWGSRRRNQPQHF. The chain links TRBV6-6 to TRBJ1-5, with a weak D call TRBD1 (5 bases). Per germline, CDR1 MNHNY and CDR2 SVGAGI (reference sequence). This CDR3 has 16 residues. Trimming removed 4 bases at V and 2 bases at J, with 15 bases between.

The V gene is TRBV20-1, the J gene TRBJ2-7; D gene ambiguous. This CDR3 has 12 residues. Trimming left V 1 base short and J 3 bases short, with 7 bases between. Germline CDR1 reads DFQATT; CDR2 reads SNEGSKA (reference sequence). CDR3 DNA: TGCAGTGCTAGAGGGGCCGTCTACGAGCAGTACTTC. Its translation: CSARGAVYEQYF.

The chain joins TRBV5-1 to TRBJ2-1; the match to TRBD1 covers 9 bases. The DNA matches TRBJ2-7 better at its end, which makes the J call doubtful. Germline V gene sequence: CDR1 SGHRS, CDR2 YFSETQ. CDR3 size: 16 residues. DNA for the CDR3: TGCGCCAGCAGCTACGCTACAGGGGGCATGTTCGATGAGCAGTACTTC. Its translation is CASSYATGGMFDEQYF.

This clonotype was recorded a few times. The gene calls are TRBV28 and TRBJ2-2, with unresolved D. The germline V gene encodes CDR1 MDHEN and CDR2 SYDVKM. Trimming took 8 bases from V and 7 from J, leaving 8 bases between them. This CDR3 comprises 11 residues. DNA for the CDR3: TGTGCCAGCGGCGTAGTCGGGGAGCTGTTTTTT. The encoded protein is CASGVVGELFF. The whole variable domain, remainder taken from reference TRBV28 and TRBJ2-2, is DVKVTQSSRYLVKRTGEKVFLECVQDMDHENMFWYRQDPGLGLRLIYFSYDVKMKEKGDIPEGYSVSREKKERFSLILESASTNQTSMYLCASGVVGELFFGEGSRLTVL.

With respect to this clonotype: One end of the junction is discordant with germline, which a read error may explain. V gene TRBV5-6 combines with J gene TRBJ1-1; unclear D gene. The CDR3 spans 13 residues. Germline V gene sequence: CDR1 SGHDT, CDR2 YYEEEE. The CDR3 region has the DNA TGTGCCAGCAGCTCCTACATGAAAACTGAAGCTTTCTTT. Translation gives CASSSYMKTEAFF.

This chain uses TRBV7-2 with TRBJ1-2; D possibly corresponds to TRBD1 (6 bases). Trimming shortened V by 4 bases and J by 8 bases, and 14 bases separated the two germline ends. The CDR3 has 13 residues. Looked up from germline, CDR1 is SGHTA and CDR2 is FQGNSA. The CDR3 DNA follows: TGTGCCAGCAGCTATACACAGGGCCGGGGCTACACCTTC. Its translation: CASSYTQGRGYTF.

This clonotype was detected ten times or more. V is TRBV20-1 and J is TRBJ2-5, with 14 bases matching TRBD2. The V gene's germline CDR1 is DFQATT and CDR2 SNEGSKA (reference sequence). V was pared by 6 bases and J by 4 bases, with 10 bases of the junction left unmatched. The CDR3 has 16 amino acids. The CDR3 loop is CSAQKGLAGVGETQYF. The DNA of the CDR3 is TGCAGTGCCCAAAAGGGACTAGCGGGAGTTGGAGAGACCCAGTACTTC.

This chain uses TRBV5-1 with TRBJ2-1; TRBD2 matches at 12 bases. The V gene's germline CDR1 is SGHRS and CDR2 YFSETQ. J lost 7 bases, V lost 0 bases, and 5 bases had no gene match. CDR3 length equals 16 residues. The CDR3 protein is CASSLGETSGSNEQFF. The CDR3 nucleotides are TGCGCCAGCAGCTTGGGGGAGACTAGCGGGAGTAATGAGCAGTTCTTC. Combining the CDR3 with reference TRBV5-1 and TRBJ2-1 gives the whole variable domain KAGVTQTPRYLIKTRGQQVTLSCSPISGHRSVSWYQQTPGQGLQFLFEYFSETQRNKGNFPGRFSGRQFSNSRSEMNVSTLELGDSALYLCASSLGETSGSNEQFFGPGTRLTVL.

This chain links TRBV4-2 with TRBJ2-1, with 13 bases fitting TRBD2. CDR1 and CDR2 from the germline V gene are LGHNA and YNFKEQ. The V gene end was trimmed by 3 bases and the J gene end by 4 bases; junction bases not matched to a gene: 6. The CDR3 runs to 17 residues. The CDR3 DNA follows: TGTGCCAGCAGCCACGGACTAGCGGGGGACGGGTACAATGAGCAGTTCTTC. Its protein is CASSHGLAGDGYNEQFF.

J is TRBJ2-5 and V is TRBV6-1; D could derive from TRBD1 or TRBD2 (5 bases each). CDR1 is MNHNS and CDR2 is SASEGT in the germline V gene. V lost 2 bases and J lost 1, with 11 bases in between. This CDR3 has 15 residues. CDR3 amino acids: CASSERGRSQETQYF. The CDR3 DNA is TGTGCCAGCAGTGAACGGGGACGGAGCCAAGAGACCCAGTACTTC.

This clonotype was counted only a few times. This chain connects TRBV9 to TRBJ2-3; 12 bases align to TRBD2. The V gene's germline CDR1 is SGDLS and CDR2 YYNGEE. This CDR3 is 15 amino acids long. J was trimmed by 5 bases and V by 4 bases; bases with no gene match: 5. In DNA, the CDR3 is TGTGCCAGCAGCAGGACTAGCGGGAAGGTAGATACGCAGTATTTT. Protein sequence: CASSRTSGKVDTQYF.